These 9 T cell receptor beta chains originate from one sample sequenced in a study of CD8 T cells in Susac syndrome. Random hexamers served to reverse transcribe roughly 0.45 to 1 ug RNA. TCRdb independently ran MiXCR on the immunoSEQ multiplex PCR reads; one entry per CDR3 protein. The table shows roughly 89,000 distinct CDR3 sequences, with approximately 96% occurring only once. Sequencing used CD8+ T cells from PBMCs. These receptors were obtained from a human donor with Susac syndrome.

The CDR3 loop reads CSASRGGTDTQYF. The DNA of the CDR3 is TGCAGTGCTTCTCGGGGGGGTACAGATACGCAGTATTTT. The chain uses TRBV20-1 and TRBJ2-3; the match to TRBD2 covers 8 bases. The CDR3 runs 13 residues. The germline gives CDR1 DFQATT, CDR2 SNEGSKA (reference sequence). Losses at the gene ends were 5 bases for V and 3 bases for J; bases not matched to a gene: 4.

The CDR3 protein is CAWIAGGQDTDTQYF. CDR3 nucleotides: TGTGCCTGGATCGCGGGGGGACAAGACACAGATACGCAGTATTTT. V is TRBV30 and J is TRBJ2-3; 8 bases agree with TRBD2. Germline V gene data show CDR1 as GTSNPN and CDR2 as SVGIG (reference sequence). The CDR3 spans 15 residues. J gave up 2 bases and V 4 bases, and 8 bases lay outside the gene matches.

This chain uses TRBV4-3 with TRBJ2-3, with D possibly being TRBD1 or TRBD2 (5 bases each). V was pared by 0 bases and J by 1 base, with 17 bases between. In germline, CDR1 is LGHNA, CDR2 YSLEER. The length of the CDR3 is 18 residues. The CDR3 protein is CASSQEPLPGGGTDTQYF. CDR3 DNA sequence: TGCGCCAGCAGCCAAGAGCCCCTCCCTGGGGGAGGCACAGATACGCAGTATTTT.

On this clonotype itself: One end of the junction is discordant with germline, which a read error may explain. The chain carries TRBV7-7 and TRBJ2-7; no clear D. In germline, CDR1 is SSHAT, CDR2 FNYEAQ (reference sequence). This CDR3 region has 14 residues. The CDR3, as DNA: TGTGCTAGCAGCCCCTTATTCGGTCCCTACGAGCAGTACTTC. Its protein product is CASSPLFGPYEQYF. The full variable domain, completed using reference TRBV7-7 and TRBJ2-7, is GAGVSQSPRYKVTKRGQDVTLRCDPISSHATLYWYQQALGQGPEFLTYFNYEAQPDKSGLPSDRFSAERPEGSISTLTIQRTEQRDSAMYRCASSPLFGPYEQYFGPGTRLTVT.

The chain employs TRBV7-9 and TRBJ2-5, with D possibly called TRBD1 or TRBD2 (6 bases each). The CDR3 is made up of 17 amino acids. Germline assignment: CDR1 SEHNR and CDR2 FQNEAQ (reference sequence). V was shortened by 4 bases and J by 2 bases, with 20 bases between the two germline ends. In DNA, the CDR3 is TGTGCCAGCAGCTCGGCCAGGGGCGGGACCTTACAAGAGACCCAGTACTTC. As protein: CASSSARGGTLQETQYF.

This chain connects TRBV28 to TRBJ1-1, with D uncertain. Per germline, CDR1 MDHEN and CDR2 SYDVKM. The CDR3 spans 12 residues. Trimming left V 8 bases short and J 6 bases short, with 13 bases between. CDR3 loop: CASLGLSSEAFF. Here the CDR3 DNA reads TGTGCCAGCCTCGGTCTCTCCTCTGAAGCTTTCTTT. The full variable domain, in which reference TRBV28 and TRBJ1-1 provide the parts outside the CDR3, is DVKVTQSSRYLVKRTGEKVFLECVQDMDHENMFWYRQDPGLGLRLIYFSYDVKMKEKGDIPEGYSVSREKKERFSLILESASTNQTSMYLCASLGLSSEAFFGQGTRLTVV.

The chain joins TRBV4-3 to TRBJ1-2; tentative D call: TRBD1 (5 bases). The CDR3 contains 16 residues. Germline CDR1 LGHNA, CDR2 YSLEER. The V end was cut by 0 bases, the J end by 6 bases, with 17 bases between. The CDR3 protein is CASSQDGAGPHDGYTF. The CDR3 coding sequence is TGCGCCAGCAGCCAAGATGGGGCGGGACCCCACGATGGCTACACCTTC.

This clonotype was seen only once. The chain recombines TRBV5-1 with TRBJ1-2; the D is unclear. The V and J ends lost 2 bases and 4 bases respectively, with 12 bases between them. Germline CDR1 reads SGHRS; CDR2 reads YFSETQ. CDR3 length: 14 residues. CDR3 sequence (DNA): TGCGCCAGCAGCTTACTTTATGAGGGCTATGGCTACACCTTC. The encoded protein is CASSLLYEGYGYTF.

V gene TRBV29-1 combines with J gene TRBJ1-2; TRBD1 agrees at 10 bases. The CDR3 runs 15 residues. Germline V CDR1 and CDR2: SQVTM, ANQGSEA. The trim removed 0 bases at V and 8 bases at J, leaving 9 bases unmatched. The CDR3 DNA reads TGCAGCGTTGAAGACGGGACAGGGGTGTACAACGGCTACACCTTC. Translated: CSVEDGTGVYNGYTF.